This T cell receptor (beta chain) was sequenced for a study of T-cell memory formation after mild COVID-19. Study-wide context: TCR clusters largely stayed donor specific. General study findings and limits: Mostly located in CM and EM were contracting CD4+ clones, with contracting CD8+ clones located in EMRA. A subset of responding clones appeared in pre-infection memory, suggesting cross-reactive memory joined.

Via MiXCR, TCRdb re-called the 5' RACE reads, giving one row per CDR3 protein. Of fewer than 600,000 distinct CDR3 sequences listed, roughly 22% are singletons. This clonotype was counted between two and nine times. Its antigen remains unidentified. This CDR3 is 17 amino acids long. Germline V CDR1 and CDR2: KGHDR, SFDVKD. V gave up 0 bases and J gave up 8 bases, with 19 bases separating them. The specimen was PBMCs or a T cell subset sorted from them (not recorded which). The receptor comes from an adult woman who had mild COVID-19 (a few samples of this study predate the infection). Cell type and time point are not known. The V call is TRBV24-1, the J call TRBJ2-1, with D perhaps matching TRBD1 (6 bases). CDR3 DNA: TGTGCCACCAGTGATTTGGCCAGGGGTTTAGAGGTCCATGAGCAGTTCTTC. It codes for CATSDLARGLEVHEQFF.